A single sample gave rise to the 24 T cell receptor beta chains below, sequenced in a study of T cells in Graves' hyperthyroidism and ophthalmopathy. Amplified TCR beta CDR3 regions derived from RNA transcripts. The TCR CDR3 was amplified in a first-round RT-PCR using the HTBI primer set. TCRdb re-derived calls from the multiplex PCR reads in MiXCR, one entry per CDR3 protein. The profile covers 660,000 or so distinct CDR3 sequences, with less than 45% appearing a single time and less than 9.5% taken by the ten largest. Sequenced sample: peripheral blood or thyroid tissue (not recorded which). These receptors were taken from an adult man with Graves' disease, either hyperthyroidism or ophthalmopathy (not recorded which).

The rearrangement joins TRBV20-1 to TRBJ1-2; perhaps TRBD1 as D (5 bases). V was pared by 3 bases and J by 4 bases, with 21 bases between. The CDR3 has 16 amino acids. Germline V lookup: CDR1 DFQATT, CDR2 SNEGSKA (reference sequence). CDR3 nucleotides: TGCAGTGCTAGTTTGACCTCCGGGACGGGGGGCTATGGCTACACCTTC. Protein sequence: CSASLTSGTGGYGYTF.

This clonotype turned up a few times. A much larger clone differs from this one at a single base, so this may be a read error. The CDR3 bases are TGTGCCATCAGTAGCGGGGGGAACACCGGGGAGCTGTTTTTT. It is translated as CAISSGGNTGELFF. The J gene is TRBJ2-2, the V gene TRBV6-6; 9 bases match TRBD2. This CDR3 has 14 residues. CDR1 MNHNY and CDR2 SVGAGI come from the germline V gene (reference sequence).

A single count supports this clonotype. A read error may produce the germline difference seen at one junction end. The V call is TRBV5-1, the J call TRBJ2-7; 9 positions match TRBD1. This CDR3 has 15 amino acids. In germline, CDR1 is SGHRS, CDR2 YFSETQ. The CDR3 nucleotides are TGTGCCAGCAGCCCCCCCGGACAGGGGACCTACGAGCAGTACTTC. Protein: CASSPPGQGTYEQYF.

This clonotype was counted at least ten times. The chain employs TRBV12-3 or TRBV12-4 and TRBJ1-2, with D perhaps matching TRBD1 (5 bases). V shed 2 bases and J shed 3 bases, with 13 bases lying between them. The CDR3 runs 15 residues. The DNA of the CDR3 is TGTGCCAGCAGTTTATGGGTTCAGGGAGACTATGGCTACACCTTC. Translating gives CASSLWVQGDYGYTF.

This clonotype was seen ten or more times. In DNA form, the CDR3 reads TGTGCCAGCAGTTTGCCGGGGGCGCAGCAGCCCCAGCATTTT. Translating it yields CASSLPGAQQPQHF. The chain has TRBV12-3 or TRBV12-4 and TRBJ1-5, with TRBD1 as a possible D gene (6 bases). Deletions cut 3 bases from V and 7 bases from J, with 13 bases between. The CDR3 has 14 residues.

Comment on this clonotype: Sequence at one end of the junction differs from germline and may be a read error. The V call is TRBV24-1, the J call TRBJ2-6; D not certain. Per the germline V gene, CDR1 is KGHDR and CDR2 is SFDVKD. The CDR3 runs to 13 residues. CDR3 bases: TGTGCCATCAGTGAAAACAGGGCCAACGTCCTGACTTTC. Translated: CAISENRANVLTF.

The gene calls are TRBV20-1 and TRBJ1-4; 10 bases are a match to TRBD1. V lost 5 bases and J lost 7; bases outside the gene matches: 7. Germline CDR1 reads DFQATT; CDR2 reads SNEGSKA (reference sequence). CDR3 size: 14 residues. In nucleotides, the CDR3 is TGCAGTGCTTCAAGACAGGGGGCTGTTGAAAAACTGTTTTTT. Protein sequence: CSASRQGAVEKLFF.

The V call is TRBV7-2, the J call TRBJ1-4; TRBD1 matches 8 bases. V was clipped by 5 bases and J by 5 bases; unmatched bases: 4. Germline CDR1 is SGHTA and CDR2 is FQGNSA. This CDR3 is 14 amino acids long. The CDR3: CASSIRTGNEKLFF. CDR3 in DNA: TGTGCCAGCAGCATTAGGACAGGGAATGAAAAACTGTTTTTT.

This clonotype has a single count. CDR3 sequence (DNA): TGTGCCAGCAGTTACACAGGGTTAGGGCCCCAGCATTTT. Translating it yields CASSYTGLGPQHF. The genes are TRBV2 and TRBJ1-5; D may be TRBD1 (6 bases). The germline V gene encodes CDR1 SNHLY and CDR2 FYNNEI. V was shortened by 5 bases and J by 9 bases, with 14 bases between the two germline ends. The CDR3 is made up of 13 amino acids.

J is TRBJ1-1 and V is TRBV5-1; D is perhaps TRBD1 (6 bases). The CDR3 consists of 15 residues. The ends were cut back, 0 bases at V and 0 bases at J, with 9 bases in the middle. Germline V gene data show CDR1 as SGHRS and CDR2 as YFSETQ. The CDR3 spells CASSLVDRLNTEAFF. In DNA, the CDR3 is TGCGCCAGCAGCTTGGTGGACAGATTGAACACTGAAGCTTTCTTT. The whole variable domain, filled in from reference TRBV5-1 and TRBJ1-1, reads KAGVTQTPRYLIKTRGQQVTLSCSPISGHRSVSWYQQTPGQGLQFLFEYFSETQRNKGNFPGRFSGRQFSNSRSEMNVSTLELGDSALYLCASSLVDRLNTEAFFGQGTRLTVV.

About this clonotype itself: Because it lacks the conserved phenylalanine or tryptophan at the end, this CDR3 is likely a read error. The limits of the CDR3 on the DNA are not certain, so only TCRdb's listed CDR3 is given. The chain joins TRBV9 to TRBJ1-2. Including both end residues, the CDR3 is 15 amino acids long. Germline V CDR1 and CDR2: SGDLS, YYNGEE. This CDR3 is CASSPMADTNYGYTA.

This clonotype was counted only a few times. V and J are TRBV20-1 and TRBJ1-3; D is uncertain. The CDR3 runs to 16 residues. The germline CDR1 and CDR2 sequences are DFQATT and SNEGSKA (reference sequence). V lost 0 bases and J lost 0, with 12 bases in between. CDR3 amino acids: CSARDIPGYSGNTIYF. The CDR3 DNA is TGCAGTGCTAGAGATATCCCCGGATACTCTGGAAACACCATATATTTT.

This clonotype was seen more than once but under ten times. V usage is TRBV7-2 and J usage is TRBJ1-3; maybe TRBD1 (6 bases). V was pared by 0 bases and J by 2 bases, with 11 bases between. The CDR3 has 16 amino acids. Germline V gene lookup returns CDR1 SGHTA and CDR2 FQGNSA. The CDR3, as DNA: TGTGCCAGCAGCTTAGCTGAAGCAGGGGCTGGAAACACCATATATTTT. Protein product: CASSLAEAGAGNTIYF.

Concerning this clonotype itself: The conserved final phenylalanine or tryptophan is absent from the CDR3, which likely points to a read error. V and J are TRBV5-3 and TRBJ1-1; possible D gene TRBD1, 6 bases. TRBV5-3 is known as an ORF, though its function is uncertain. The CDR3 is made up of 14 amino acids. V was shortened by 8 bases and J by 6 bases, with 20 bases between the two germline ends. The CDR3 DNA reads as TGTGCCAGCAGTGGGGCAGGGGTTGACGCTGAAGCTTTCCTT. This codes for CASSGAGVDAEAFL.

This clonotype occurred many times. The V and J genes are TRBV24-1 and TRBJ1-1, with 7 positions matching TRBD1. Germline CDR1 is KGHDR and CDR2 is SFDVKD. The CDR3 is 15 residues long. J was trimmed by 4 bases and V by 2 bases; bases with no gene match: 6. The CDR3 DNA reads TGTGCCACCAGTGATTCGACAGGGAAGGGCACTGAAGCTTTCTTT. Translated: CATSDSTGKGTEAFF.

This clonotype turned up a few times. V usage is TRBV11-2 and J usage is TRBJ2-5, with TRBD2 matching 10 bases. This CDR3 region has 16 residues. Germline V gives CDR1 SGHAT, CDR2 FQNNGV. J was trimmed by 2 bases and V by 6 bases; bases with no gene match: 9. CDR3 residues: CASSGRTSGKQETQYF. The CDR3 DNA follows: TGTGCCAGCAGTGGAAGGACTAGCGGAAAGCAAGAGACCCAGTACTTC.

The sample holds many counts of this clonotype. The J gene is TRBJ1-3, the V gene TRBV9; maybe TRBD1 (5 bases). The V end was cut by 3 bases, the J end by 2 bases, with 15 bases between. Germline V gene sequence: CDR1 SGDLS, CDR2 YYNGEE. The CDR3 is 16 residues long. The CDR3 DNA is TGTGCCAGCAGCGCAAACCAGGGTGGAGCTGGAAACACCATATATTTT. Residues: CASSANQGGAGNTIYF.

In its sample, this clonotype was seen many times. The chain uses TRBV10-3 and TRBJ1-3; a possible D gene is TRBD1 (5 bases). The V gene lost 6 bases and the J gene lost 2 bases, with 14 bases spanning the gap. This CDR3 contains 15 residues. The germline V gene has CDR1 ENHRY and CDR2 SYGVKD. The CDR3 region has the DNA TGTGCCATCAGCGCCCAAGCAGGGACTGGAAACACCATATATTTT. Translated: CAISAQAGTGNTIYF.

This chain connects TRBV2 to TRBJ2-5, with TRBD1 as a possible D gene (6 bases). The V end was cut by 7 bases, the J end by 4 bases, with 10 bases between. Germline V gene sequence: CDR1 SNHLY, CDR2 FYNNEI. This CDR3 spans 12 amino acids. The CDR3 nucleotides are TGTGCCAGCAATGGGGGCGGAGAGACCCAGTACTTC. Translated: CASNGGGETQYF.

The V gene is TRBV5-5, the J gene TRBJ1-3, with TRBD1 matching over 8 bases. The CDR3 consists of 15 residues. Germline lookup yields CDR1 SGHKS and CDR2 YYEKEE (reference sequence). The V and J ends lost 2 bases and 7 bases, in that order; junction bases with no gene match: 8. The CDR3 DNA reads TGTGCCAGCAGCTTTGTGGGACAGGCCGCGAACACCATATATTTT. Amino acids: CASSFVGQAANTIYF.

The table lists this clonotype with many counts. The chain has TRBV2 and TRBJ1-6; D not resolved. CDR3 length: 14 amino acids. Trimming left V 8 bases short and J 5 bases short, with 13 bases between. The V gene's germline CDR1 is SNHLY and CDR2 FYNNEI. The CDR3 DNA reads as TGTGCCAGCTACCCGCGTCAGAATAATTCACCCCTCCACTTT. It is translated as CASYPRQNNSPLHF.

Details on this clonotype: This may stem from a read error, because a much larger clone lies one nucleotide away. The chain combines TRBV10-3 with TRBJ2-2; the D gene is possibly TRBD1 (6 bases). The CDR3 is 15 residues long. Trimming removed 2 bases from V and 3 bases from J, with 10 bases in between. CDR1 is ENHRY, CDR2 SYGVKD, per germline. Written as DNA, the CDR3 is TGTGCCATCAGTGAGACAGGGTCGGACACCGGGGAGCTGTTTTTT. Translation gives CAISETGSDTGELFF.

There are many counts of this clonotype. The chain is built from TRBV2 and TRBJ1-2; 7 nucleotides agree with TRBD1. The CDR3 contains 13 residues. After removal of 8 bases from V and 2 bases from J, the junction contained 5 bases not matched to a gene. Germline V gene lookup returns CDR1 SNHLY and CDR2 FYNNEI. The CDR3 DNA reads TGTGCCAGCTCACAGGGGATGAACTATGGCTACACCTTC. The encoded protein is CASSQGMNYGYTF.

This clonotype appeared many times. This chain connects TRBV7-2 to TRBJ1-4; D is possibly TRBD1 (6 bases). The V end was cut by 5 bases, the J end by 6 bases, with 16 bases between. This CDR3 has 15 amino acids. Per the germline V gene, CDR1 is SGHTA and CDR2 is FQGNSA. The CDR3 spells CASSPHRDLHEKLFF. The CDR3 DNA reads as TGTGCCAGCAGCCCACACAGGGATCTGCATGAAAAACTGTTTTTT.